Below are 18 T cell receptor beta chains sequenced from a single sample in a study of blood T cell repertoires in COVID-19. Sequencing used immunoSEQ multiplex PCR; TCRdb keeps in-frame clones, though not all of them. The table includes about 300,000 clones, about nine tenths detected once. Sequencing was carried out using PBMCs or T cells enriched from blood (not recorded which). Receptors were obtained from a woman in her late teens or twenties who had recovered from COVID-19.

The CDR3 nucleotides are TGTGCCAGCAGTGCCCGGGACTTCAACAATGAGCAGTTCTTC. This translates into CASSARDFNNEQFF. The gene calls are TRBV2 and TRBJ2-1, with D perhaps TRBD2 (6 bases). In germline, CDR1 is SNHLY, CDR2 FYNNEI. Between the trimmed V and J ends, which lost 4 bases and 5 bases, there was a span of 12 bases. CDR3 length: 14 residues.

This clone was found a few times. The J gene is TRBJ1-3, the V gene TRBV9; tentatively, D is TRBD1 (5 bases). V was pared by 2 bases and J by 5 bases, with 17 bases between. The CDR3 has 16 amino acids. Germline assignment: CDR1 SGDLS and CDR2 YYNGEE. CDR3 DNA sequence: TGTGCCAGCAGCGTTTTATGGGGCGGGAATCGAAACACCATATATTTT. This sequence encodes CASSVLWGGNRNTIYF.

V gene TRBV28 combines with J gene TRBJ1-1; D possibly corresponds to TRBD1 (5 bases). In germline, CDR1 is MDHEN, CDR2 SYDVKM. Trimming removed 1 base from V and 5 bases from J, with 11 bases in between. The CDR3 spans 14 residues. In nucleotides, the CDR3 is TGTGCCAGCAGTTTATACGCAGGGAGGACTGAAGCTTTCTTT. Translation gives CASSLYAGRTEAFF.

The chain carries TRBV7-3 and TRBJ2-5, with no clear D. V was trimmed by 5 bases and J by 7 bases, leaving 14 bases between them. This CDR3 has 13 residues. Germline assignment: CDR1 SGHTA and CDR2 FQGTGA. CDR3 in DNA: TGTGCCAGCAGCCCCTACGATTTCGGGACCCAGTACTTC. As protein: CASSPYDFGTQYF.

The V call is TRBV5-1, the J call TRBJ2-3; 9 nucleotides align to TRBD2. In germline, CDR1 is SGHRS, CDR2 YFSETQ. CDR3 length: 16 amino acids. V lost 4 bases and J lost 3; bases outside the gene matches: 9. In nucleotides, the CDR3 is TGCGCCAGCAGCATACCATTAGCGGGAGTAACAGATACGCAGTATTTT. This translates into CASSIPLAGVTDTQYF.

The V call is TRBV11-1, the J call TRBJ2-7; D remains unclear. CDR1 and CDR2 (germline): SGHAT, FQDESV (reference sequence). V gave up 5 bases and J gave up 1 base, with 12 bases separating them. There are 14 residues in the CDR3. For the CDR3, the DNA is TGTGCCAGCAGCGTTCCGGGTCTGTCCTACGAGCAGTACTTC. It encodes CASSVPGLSYEQYF.

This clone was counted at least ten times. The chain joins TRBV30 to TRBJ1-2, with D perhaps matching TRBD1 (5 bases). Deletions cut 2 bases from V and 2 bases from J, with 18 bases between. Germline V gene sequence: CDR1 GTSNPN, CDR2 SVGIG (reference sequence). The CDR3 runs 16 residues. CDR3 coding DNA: TGTGCCTGGAGTCCCCGGGTTGGGCCAGGGAACTATGGCTACACCTTC. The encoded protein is CAWSPRVGPGNYGYTF.

The CDR3 here is CASGTVGYEQYF. The DNA of the CDR3 is TGTGCCAGCGGGACAGTGGGATACGAGCAGTACTTC. The chain recombines TRBV28 with TRBJ2-7, with 7 positions matching TRBD1. CDR3 length: 12 amino acids. V trimming: 8 bases; J trimming: 4 bases; junction bases outside the gene matches: 5. In germline, CDR1 is MDHEN, CDR2 SYDVKM.

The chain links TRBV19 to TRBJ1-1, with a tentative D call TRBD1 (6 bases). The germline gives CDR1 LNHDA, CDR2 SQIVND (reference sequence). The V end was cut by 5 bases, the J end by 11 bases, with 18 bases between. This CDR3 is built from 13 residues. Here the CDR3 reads CASSREDGGAAFF. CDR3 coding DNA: TGTGCCAGTAGTCGGGAAGACGGGGGGGCGGCTTTCTTT.

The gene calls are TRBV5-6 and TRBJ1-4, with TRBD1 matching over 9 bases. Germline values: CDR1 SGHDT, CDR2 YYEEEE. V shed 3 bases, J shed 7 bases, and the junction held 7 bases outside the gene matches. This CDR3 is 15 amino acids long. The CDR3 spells CASSYSQGAVEKLFF. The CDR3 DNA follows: TGTGCCAGCAGCTACTCACAGGGGGCAGTTGAAAAACTGTTTTTT.

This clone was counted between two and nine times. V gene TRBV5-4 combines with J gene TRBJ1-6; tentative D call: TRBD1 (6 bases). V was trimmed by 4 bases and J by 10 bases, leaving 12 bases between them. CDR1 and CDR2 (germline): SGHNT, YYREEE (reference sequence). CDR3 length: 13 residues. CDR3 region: CASSTGIGSPLHF. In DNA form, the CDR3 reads TGTGCCAGCAGCACAGGGATAGGATCACCCCTCCACTTT.

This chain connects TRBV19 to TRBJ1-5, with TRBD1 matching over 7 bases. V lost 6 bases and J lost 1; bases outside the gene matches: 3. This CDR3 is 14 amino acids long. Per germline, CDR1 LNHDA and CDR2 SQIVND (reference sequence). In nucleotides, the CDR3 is TGTGCCAGTAGACAGGGGAGCAGCAATCAGCCCCAGCATTTT. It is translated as CASRQGSSNQPQHF.

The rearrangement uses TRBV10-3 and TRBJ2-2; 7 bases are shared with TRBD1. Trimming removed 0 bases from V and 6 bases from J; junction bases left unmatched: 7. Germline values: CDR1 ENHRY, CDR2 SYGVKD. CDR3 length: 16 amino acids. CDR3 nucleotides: TGTGCCATCAGTGAGTCGGGAGACAGGGTACCCGGGGAGCTGTTTTTT. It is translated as CAISESGDRVPGELFF.

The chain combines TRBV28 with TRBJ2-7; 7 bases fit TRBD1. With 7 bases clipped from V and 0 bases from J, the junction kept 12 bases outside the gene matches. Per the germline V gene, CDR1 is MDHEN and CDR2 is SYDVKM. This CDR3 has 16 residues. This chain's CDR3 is CASINDGQASSYEQYF. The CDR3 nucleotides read TGTGCCAGCATTAATGACGGACAGGCTAGCTCCTACGAGCAGTACTTC.

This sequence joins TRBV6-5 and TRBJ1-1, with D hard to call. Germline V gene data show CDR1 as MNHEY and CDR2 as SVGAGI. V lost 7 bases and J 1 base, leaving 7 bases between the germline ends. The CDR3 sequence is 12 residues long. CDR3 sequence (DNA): TGTGCCAGCAACCGGGGGAACACTGAAGCTTTCTTT. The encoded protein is CASNRGNTEAFF.

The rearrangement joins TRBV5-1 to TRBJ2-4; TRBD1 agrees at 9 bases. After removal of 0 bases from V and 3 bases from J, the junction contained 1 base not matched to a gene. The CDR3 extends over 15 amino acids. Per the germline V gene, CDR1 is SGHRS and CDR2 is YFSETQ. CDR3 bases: TGCGCCAGCAGCTTGGGGGACAGGGACAAAAACATTCAGTACTTC. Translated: CASSLGDRDKNIQYF.

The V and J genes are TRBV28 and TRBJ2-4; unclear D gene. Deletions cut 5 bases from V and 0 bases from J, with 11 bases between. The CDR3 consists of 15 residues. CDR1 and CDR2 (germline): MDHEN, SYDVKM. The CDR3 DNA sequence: TGTGCCAGCAGTCCAAACGGTCTAGCCAAAAACATTCAGTACTTC. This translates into CASSPNGLAKNIQYF.

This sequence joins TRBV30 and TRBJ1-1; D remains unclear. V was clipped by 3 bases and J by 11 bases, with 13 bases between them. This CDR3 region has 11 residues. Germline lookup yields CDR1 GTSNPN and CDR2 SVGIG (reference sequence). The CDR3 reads CAWSRIVEAFF. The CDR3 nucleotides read TGTGCCTGGAGCAGGATCGTTGAGGCTTTCTTT.